Below, 27 T cell receptor beta chains from the same sample are listed, as sequenced in a study of CD4 T cells in relation to SARS-CoV-2 and coronaviruses. The protocol was immunoSEQ multiplex PCR, while the TCRdb copy is restricted to in-frame clones and leaves out a portion. The profile shows around 30,000 clones, about four fifths of them singletons. No antigen is known for these receptors. Specimen: memory CD4+ T cells from PBMCs, cultured in vitro. The receptors were sampled from an adult with COVID-19.

The V gene is TRBV5-1, the J gene TRBJ1-1; D might be TRBD1 (6 bases). V lost 5 bases to trimming and J lost 5 bases, with 13 bases between them. The CDR3 totals 13 residues. Germline V CDR1 and CDR2: SGHRS, YFSETQ. This CDR3 is CASSFQGRTEAFF. The CDR3, as DNA: TGCGCCAGCAGTTTTCAGGGGCGTACTGAAGCTTTCTTT.

The V and J genes are TRBV7-9 and TRBJ2-3; no clear D. CDR1 is SEHNR, CDR2 FQNEAQ, per germline (reference sequence). Trimming left V 5 bases short and J 2 bases short, with 14 bases between. This CDR3 is built from 15 residues. The CDR3 sequence is CASSPNYTPTDTQYF. DNA of the CDR3: TGTGCCAGCAGCCCCAACTACACCCCCACAGATACGCAGTATTTT.

V gene TRBV6-5 combines with J gene TRBJ2-7; a possible D gene is TRBD2 (6 bases). This CDR3 spans 13 amino acids. Per germline, CDR1 MNHEY and CDR2 SVGAGI. Between the trimmed V and J ends, which lost 2 bases and 4 bases, there was a span of 9 bases. CDR3 sequence: CASSYGAGYEQYF. CDR3 DNA: TGTGCCAGCAGTTACGGGGCGGGGTACGAGCAGTACTTC.

This clone appeared once. This rearrangement joins TRBV6-6 to TRBJ1-6, with 7 bases matching TRBD1. The V gene end was trimmed by 6 bases and the J gene end by 7 bases; junction bases not matched to a gene: 9. The CDR3 is made up of 15 amino acids. Germline V gives CDR1 MNHNY, CDR2 SVGAGI (reference sequence). This CDR3 reads CASSRDRASNSPLHF. The CDR3 coding sequence is TGTGCCAGCAGCCGTGACAGGGCGAGCAATTCACCCCTCCACTTT.

The J gene is TRBJ2-6, the V gene TRBV7-9, with TRBD2 identical over 8 bases. The V gene end was trimmed by 4 bases and the J gene end by 0 bases; junction bases not matched to a gene: 5. This CDR3 is 17 amino acids long. Per germline, CDR1 SEHNR and CDR2 FQNEAQ (reference sequence). The CDR3 DNA sequence: TGTGCCAGCAGCTCCAGACTAGCGAACTCTGGGGCCAACGTCCTGACTTTC. It encodes CASSSRLANSGANVLTF.

The chain has TRBV21-1 and TRBJ2-2. TRBV21-1 represents a pseudogene. The CDR3 is 19 amino acids. In DNA, the CDR3 is TGTGCCAGCAGCAAAAAACGAGTAGGACGCCTCGCGAACACCGGGGAGCTGTTTTTT. It encodes CASSKKRVGRLANTGELFF.

This chain's CDR3 is CSASEDSSGYNEQFF. Written as DNA, the CDR3 is TGCAGTGCTAGTGAAGATAGTAGCGGATACAATGAGCAGTTCTTC. The rearrangement uses TRBV20-1 and TRBJ2-1, with TRBD2 as a possible D gene (6 bases). The CDR3 runs 15 residues. CDR1 DFQATT and CDR2 SNEGSKA come from the germline V gene (reference sequence). V was trimmed by 3 bases and J by 4 bases, leaving 16 bases between them.

There are a few counts of this clone. V usage is TRBV7-8 and J usage is TRBJ1-2, with D hard to call. The ends were cut back, 1 base at V and 4 bases at J, with 13 bases in the middle. The CDR3 covers 15 residues. Germline V CDR1 and CDR2: SGHVS, FQNEAQ. The CDR3 region is CASSLDIGGGYGYTF. CDR3 DNA sequence: TGTGCCAGCAGCTTAGATATAGGCGGCGGCTATGGCTACACCTTC. Together with reference TRBV7-8 and TRBJ1-2, the CDR3 gives the full variable domain: GAGVSQSPRYKVAKRGQDVALRCDPISGHVSLFWYQQALGQGPEFLTYFQNEAQLDKSGLPSDRFFAERPEGSVSTLKIQRTQQEDSAVYLCASSLDIGGGYGYTFGSGTRLTVV.

The chain carries TRBV14 and TRBJ2-4; 13 nucleotides match TRBD2. Germline CDR1 SGHDN, CDR2 FVKESK. With 0 bases clipped from V and 7 bases from J, the junction kept 21 bases outside the gene matches. The CDR3 sequence is 22 residues long. CDR3 coding DNA: TGTGCCAGCAGCCAAGAATCTACCGCAGCCGAACGTCGGACTAGCGGGAGCAACATTCAGTACTTC. This translates into CASSQESTAAERRTSGSNIQYF. Full variable domain (outside the CDR3, taken from reference TRBV14 and TRBJ2-4): EAGVTQFPSHSVIEKGQTVTLRCDPISGHDNLYWYRRVMGKEIKFLLHFVKESKQDESGMPNNRFLAERTGGTYSTLKVQPAELEDSGVYFCASSQESTAAERRTSGSNIQYFGAGTRLSVL.

This sequence joins TRBV24-1 and TRBJ2-1; 7 bases are a match to TRBD2. J lost 6 bases, V lost 0 bases, and 7 bases had no gene match. The germline V gene has CDR1 KGHDR and CDR2 SFDVKD. The CDR3 is 16 amino acids. The CDR3 DNA reads TGTGCCACCAGTGATTTGGCGGCCGGGACTACCAATGAGCAGTTCTTC. Translation gives CATSDLAAGTTNEQFF.

The chain combines TRBV4-1 with TRBJ2-5; the D is unclear. This CDR3 has 15 amino acids. In germline, CDR1 is MGHRA, CDR2 YSYEKL. The germline V and J ends were trimmed by 1 base and 0 bases, with 9 bases remaining between them. For the CDR3, the DNA is TGCGCCAGCAGCCAAGTCCCTCTAGACCAAGAGACCCAGTACTTC. Translating it yields CASSQVPLDQETQYF.

This clone was seen a few times. The V and J genes are TRBV9 and TRBJ2-5, with 9 bases matching TRBD1. The ends lost 0 bases at V and 4 bases at J; junction bases unmatched: 7. Looked up from germline, CDR1 is SGDLS and CDR2 is YYNGEE. The CDR3 covers 16 residues. Written as DNA, the CDR3 is TGTGCCAGCAGCGTAGGACCGGGACAGGGTTTAGAGACCCAGTACTTC. Protein product: CASSVGPGQGLETQYF.

This chain links TRBV19 with TRBJ1-5; the D is unclear. V was cut by 7 bases and J by 3 bases, with 16 bases left in between. Germline-derived CDR1 and CDR2 are LNHDA and SQIVND (reference sequence). This CDR3 has 15 residues. The CDR3 coding sequence is TGTGCCAGTACCCCGGGAGAGGCTAACAATCAGCCCCAGCATTTT. Translation gives CASTPGEANNQPQHF.

The gene calls are TRBV27 and TRBJ2-7; 8 bases match TRBD2. The CDR3 is 14 residues long. Germline trimming cut 2 bases from V and 6 bases from J; bases unmatched to any gene: 6. Germline-derived CDR1 and CDR2 are MNHEY and SMNVEV (reference sequence). The CDR3 sequence is CASSLNPSGREQYF. The CDR3 nucleotides read TGTGCCAGCAGTTTAAATCCTAGCGGGCGCGAGCAGTACTTC.

This chain joins TRBV7-2 and TRBJ2-1; 9 bases align to TRBD2. V shed 5 bases and J 7 bases; nucleotides not matched to a gene: 9. Germline lookup yields CDR1 SGHTA and CDR2 FQGNSA. CDR3 length equals 15 residues. The CDR3 DNA is TGTGCCAGCAGCCAAGGGGCGGGAGGGCCAAATGAGCAGTTCTTC. Residues: CASSQGAGGPNEQFF.

The chain carries TRBV5-1 and TRBJ2-7, with D possibly being TRBD2 (6 bases). Looked up from germline, CDR1 is SGHRS and CDR2 is YFSETQ. V gave up 2 bases and J gave up 0 bases, with 6 bases separating them. This CDR3 contains 13 residues. The CDR3 nucleotides are TGCGCCAGCAGCTTCGGGGGCTCCTACGAGCAGTACTTC. It codes for CASSFGGSYEQYF.

The V gene is TRBV18, the J gene TRBJ2-1; 8 bases map to TRBD2. From germline, CDR1 is KGHSH and CDR2 LQKENI. The CDR3 totals 16 residues. Germline trimming cut 2 bases from V and 9 bases from J; bases unmatched to any gene: 12. The CDR3, as DNA: TGTGCCAGCTCACCATTTAGCGGGAACCGGGATAGTGAGCAGTTCTTC. Its translation is CASSPFSGNRDSEQFF.

This clone was seen a handful of times. The rearrangement joins TRBV2 to TRBJ1-1; D remains ambiguous. The CDR3 sequence is 13 residues long. V shed 7 bases and J shed 2 bases, with 11 bases lying between them. The germline V gene encodes CDR1 SNHLY and CDR2 FYNNEI. This CDR3 reads CASTGRYNTEAFF. Here the CDR3 DNA reads TGTGCCAGCACGGGCAGATACAACACTGAAGCTTTCTTT.

V gene TRBV6-5 combines with J gene TRBJ1-1; TRBD1 matches 8 bases. V lost 6 bases, J lost 1 base, and 4 bases stayed unmatched. There are 14 residues in the CDR3. The germline V gene encodes CDR1 MNHEY and CDR2 SVGAGI. This chain's CDR3 is CASSVGQENTEAFF. The DNA for the CDR3 is TGTGCCAGCAGCGTGGGACAGGAGAACACTGAAGCTTTCTTT.

The chain combines TRBV28 with TRBJ2-7, with 9 bases fitting TRBD1. CDR1 is MDHEN and CDR2 is SYDVKM in the germline V gene. Trimming at V came to 3 bases and at J to 3 bases, leaving 0 bases not matched to a gene. The CDR3 spans 13 residues. The CDR3 DNA sequence: TGTGCCAGCAGTTTGACAGGGGGCTACGAGCAGTACTTC. Translation gives CASSLTGGYEQYF.

In its sample, this clone was seen a few times. The rearrangement links TRBV3-1 (or the pseudogene TRBV3-2) to TRBJ2-7; 7 nucleotides align to TRBD1. CDR1 and CDR2 (germline): LGHDT, YNNKEL (reference sequence). Unmatched junction bases numbered 0, after V lost 4 bases and J lost 6 bases. The CDR3 has 11 residues. This CDR3 reads CASSRTGEQYF. The CDR3 nucleotides are TGTGCCAGCAGCCGGACAGGCGAGCAGTACTTC.

V is TRBV7-3 and J is TRBJ2-1, with D uncertain. The CDR3 consists of 12 residues. With 0 bases removed from V and 9 bases from J, the gap between germline ends came to 6 bases. In germline, CDR1 is SGHTA, CDR2 FQGTGA. The DNA of the CDR3 is TGTGCCAGCAGCTTAACCGGTCTTGAGCAGTTCTTC. Protein: CASSLTGLEQFF. Filled out from reference TRBV7-3 and TRBJ2-1, the complete variable domain reads GAGVSQTPSNKVTEKGKYVELRCDPISGHTALYWYRQSLGQGPEFLIYFQGTGAADDSGLPNDRFFAVRPEGSVSTLKIQRTERGDSAVYLCASSLTGLEQFFGPGTRLTVL.

The table lists this clone with a count of one. The chain uses TRBV6-5 and TRBJ2-7, with a tentative D call TRBD1 (5 bases). Looked up from germline, CDR1 is MNHEY and CDR2 is SVGAGI. CDR3 size: 13 residues. The V end lost 2 bases, the J end lost 0 bases, and 5 bases lay between the germline ends. The CDR3 loop reads CASSYQGSYEQYF. The CDR3, as DNA: TGTGCCAGCAGTTACCAGGGCTCCTACGAGCAGTACTTC.

This chain joins TRBV7-9 and TRBJ2-5; D not certain. Looked up from germline, CDR1 is SEHNR and CDR2 is FQNEAQ (reference sequence). Trimming pared 5 bases from V and 1 base from J, leaving 5 bases between. The CDR3 contains 12 residues. The CDR3 sequence: CASSEIQETQYF. Here the CDR3 DNA reads TGTGCCAGCAGCGAAATCCAAGAGACCCAGTACTTC.

CDR3 coding DNA: TGTGCCAGCAGCCCGGACAGACTGAACTATGGCTACACCTTC. It yields the protein CASSPDRLNYGYTF. The gene calls are TRBV6-5 and TRBJ1-2; TRBD1 might be the D (6 bases). This CDR3 spans 14 amino acids. The germline CDR1 and CDR2 sequences are MNHEY and SVGAGI. V was pared by 6 bases and J by 2 bases, with 13 bases between.

This clone was detected only once. The rearrangement joins TRBV28 to TRBJ1-5, with no clear D. The CDR3 is made up of 15 amino acids. Germline values: CDR1 MDHEN, CDR2 SYDVKM. Trimming removed 3 bases at V and 0 bases at J, with 9 bases between. The CDR3 protein is CASSLPQYSNQPQHF. In nucleotides, the CDR3 is TGTGCCAGCAGTTTGCCGCAGTATAGCAATCAGCCCCAGCATTTT.

The rearrangement joins TRBV4-1 to TRBJ2-4; D gene ambiguous. Between the trimmed V and J ends, which lost 1 base and 1 base, there was a span of 17 bases. The CDR3 runs 18 residues. Looked up from germline, CDR1 is MGHRA and CDR2 is YSYEKL. The CDR3 DNA reads TGCGCCAGCAGCCAAGTTGCTCGTAAACCTGGGGCCAAAAACATTCAGTACTTC. This sequence encodes CASSQVARKPGAKNIQYF.